This T cell receptor beta chain was sequenced for a study of shared clonotypes between healthy human individuals. Study in general: Participating donors consisted of a couple of women and a few men aged 18 to 49. Broader study findings: Non-shared clonotypes showed lower generation probabilities than clonotypes common to all four donors. Richness estimates generally favored naive over memory subsets.

In the authors' workflow: Sequence data from immunoSEQ were junction-only and lacked quality scores; consequently, filtering differed. Assay: immunoSEQ multiplex PCR; the TCRdb copy retains only in-frame clones and omits some. D and trimming come from the DNA, and the V and J calls and clone size come from that table. The sample shows about 2 million clones, 85% to 95% of them seen only once. Remarks on this clone: Its antigen is as yet unknown.

The CDR3 is 14 amino acids. Germline trimming cut 4 bases from V and 1 base from J; bases unmatched to any gene: 3. Germline V lookup: CDR1 LGHNA, CDR2 YSLEER. This chain joins TRBV4-3 and TRBJ1-1, with 7 nucleotides matching TRBD1. Sequencing used naive CD4+ T cells sorted from blood. Subset in this sample: CD45RA+ positively selected. The clonotype originates from a man aged 18 to 35 in good health. The CDR3: CASSPGGRNTEAFF. The CDR3 DNA sequence: TGCGCCAGCAGCCCAGGGGGGAGGAACACTGAAGCTTTCTTT.